This record looks at one TCR beta chain sequence and its context. Its antigen is not known. The protocol was immunoSEQ multiplex PCR, while the TCRdb copy is restricted to in-frame clones and leaves out a portion. The sample lists about 170,000 clones, under 90% occurring once. These data come from a study of cytomegalovirus exposure and HLA in healthy donors. Study-level results: The study recorded 150 to 200 TCR beta chains that were cytomegalovirus-associated.

Trimming removed 3 bases from V and 0 bases from J, with 9 bases in between. Germline V gives CDR1 SGHAT, CDR2 FQNNGV. The CDR3 contains 16 residues. Sequencing used PBMCs. The receptor's source is a woman younger than 30 in good health and CMV-seropositive. This sequence joins TRBV11-2 and TRBJ2-6, with D perhaps TRBD1 (5 bases). Here the CDR3 reads CASSFPQGSGANVLTF. As DNA, the CDR3 is TGTGCCAGCAGCTTCCCCCAGGGCTCTGGGGCCAACGTCCTGACTTTC.